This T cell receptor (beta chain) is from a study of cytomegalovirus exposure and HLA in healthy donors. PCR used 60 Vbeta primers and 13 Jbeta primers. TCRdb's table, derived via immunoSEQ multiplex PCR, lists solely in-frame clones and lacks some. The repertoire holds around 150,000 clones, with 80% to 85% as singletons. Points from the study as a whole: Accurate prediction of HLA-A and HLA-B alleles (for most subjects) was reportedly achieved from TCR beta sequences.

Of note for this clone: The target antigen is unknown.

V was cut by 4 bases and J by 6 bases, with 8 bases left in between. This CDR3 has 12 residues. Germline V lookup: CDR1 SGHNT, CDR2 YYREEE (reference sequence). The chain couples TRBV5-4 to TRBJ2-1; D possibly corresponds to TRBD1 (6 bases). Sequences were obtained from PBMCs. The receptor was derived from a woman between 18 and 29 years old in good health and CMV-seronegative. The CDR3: CASSRTANEQFF. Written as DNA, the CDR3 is TGTGCCAGCAGCCGGACAGCCAATGAGCAGTTCTTC.